This T cell receptor beta chain is from a study of T cells in Graves' hyperthyroidism and ophthalmopathy. V lost 4 bases and J lost 4; bases outside the gene matches: 9. Germline V lookup: CDR1 SGHTA, CDR2 FQGNSA. The CDR3 runs 17 residues. This clonotype has a single count. Amplified regions were TCR beta CDR3 sequences from RNA transcripts. The study used the HTBI primer set for a first-round RT-PCR of the TCR CDR3. TCRdb itself ran the multiplex PCR reads through MiXCR, one entry per CDR3 protein. The sample shows about 500,000 distinct CDR3 sequences, around 15% of them seen only once. The chain joins TRBV7-2 to TRBJ2-1, with TRBD2 identical over 11 bases. This TCR came from a woman younger than 45 with Graves' ophthalmopathy. Sequenced: blood. The CDR3 sequence is CASSSLLAGGRYNEQFF. The DNA of the CDR3 is TGTGCCAGCAGCTCCCTTTTAGCGGGAGGGCGGTACAATGAGCAGTTCTTC. The whole variable domain, remainder taken from reference TRBV7-2 and TRBJ2-1, is GAGVSQSPSNKVTEKGKDVELRCDPISGHTALYWYRQSLGQGLEFLIYFQGNSAPDKSGLPSDRFSAERTGGSVSTLTIQRTQQEDSAVYLCASSSLLAGGRYNEQFFGPGTRLTVL.